The 18 T cell receptor beta chains listed next were all sequenced from one sample in a study of T cell changes during pregnancy in multiple sclerosis. Profiling relied on immunoSEQ multiplex PCR, and the TCRdb table lists in-frame clones only, not all of them. The table records some 64,000 clones, 80% to 95% of them present only once. Source: peripheral blood, taken in the first trimester of pregnancy. Receptors were obtained from a female donor with multiple sclerosis, enrolled in a pregnancy study.

The CDR3 bases are TGTGCCAGCAGCTCCCCGACAGACTACGAGCAGTACTTC. As protein: CASSSPTDYEQYF. The V and J genes are TRBV7-9 and TRBJ2-7; tentative D call: TRBD1 (5 bases). With 4 bases removed from V and 3 bases from J, the gap between germline ends came to 10 bases. Looked up from germline, CDR1 is SEHNR and CDR2 is FQNEAQ (reference sequence). This CDR3 contains 13 residues.

The chain recombines TRBV9 with TRBJ2-2, with D possibly matching TRBD2 (6 bases). CDR1 is SGDLS, CDR2 YYNGEE, per germline. The CDR3 loop spans 16 amino acids. The V and J ends lost 0 bases and 4 bases respectively, with 13 bases between them. The CDR3 sequence: CASSVVVAEFTGELFF. The CDR3 nucleotides read TGTGCCAGCAGCGTAGTGGTAGCGGAATTCACCGGGGAGCTGTTTTTT. Full variable domain (remainder filled in from reference TRBV9 and TRBJ2-2): DSGVTQTPKHLITATGQRVTLRCSPRSGDLSVYWYQQSLDQGLQFLIQYYNGEERAKGNILERFSAQQFPDLHSELNLSSLELGDSALYFCASSVVVAEFTGELFFGEGSRLTVL.

CDR3 sequence: CASSQVTFRAAETSTYEQYF. DNA for the CDR3: TGCGCCAGCAGCCAAGTTACCTTTCGTGCTGCGGAAACGTCCACCTACGAGCAGTACTTC. V is TRBV4-3 and J is TRBJ2-7; D gene ambiguous. The CDR3 extends over 20 amino acids. Trimming took 1 base from V and 2 from J, leaving 27 bases between them. Germline CDR1 reads LGHNA; CDR2 reads YSLEER.

The chain carries TRBV2 and TRBJ2-3; TRBD1 matches 7 bases. In germline, CDR1 is SNHLY, CDR2 FYNNEI. Trimming cost V 6 bases and J 3 bases; bases outside gene matches: 3. This CDR3 spans 13 amino acids. The CDR3 loop reads CASRQGETDTQYF. The CDR3 bases are TGTGCCAGCAGGCAGGGGGAAACAGATACGCAGTATTTT.

This chain connects TRBV7-9 to TRBJ1-4; possible D gene TRBD1, 5 bases. Looked up from germline, CDR1 is SEHNR and CDR2 is FQNEAQ (reference sequence). The CDR3 extends over 18 amino acids. The ends were cut back, 0 bases at V and 0 bases at J, with 14 bases in the middle. This CDR3 reads CASSLAEVRDATNEKLFF. Written as DNA, the CDR3 is TGTGCCAGCAGCTTAGCAGAGGTGCGGGACGCAACTAATGAAAAACTGTTTTTT.

The J gene is TRBJ2-6, the V gene TRBV11-3, with a weak D call TRBD2 (6 bases). CDR1 is SGHNT, CDR2 YENEEA, per germline. Trimming stripped 3 bases from V and 0 bases from J, with 6 bases between. CDR3 length equals 15 residues. CDR3 residues: CASSLGGSGANVLTF. DNA of the CDR3: TGTGCCAGCAGCTTGGGGGGCTCTGGGGCCAACGTCCTGACTTTC. The whole variable domain, filled in from reference TRBV11-3 and TRBJ2-6, reads EAGVVQSPRYKIIEKKQPVAFWCNPISGHNTLYWYLQNLGQGPELLIRYENEEAVDDSQLPKDRFSAERLKGVDSTLKIQPAELGDSAVYLCASSLGGSGANVLTFGAGSRLTVL.

The rearrangement links TRBV29-1 to TRBJ2-3, with D uncertain. V shed 5 bases and J shed 7 bases, with 10 bases lying between them. Germline CDR1 SQVTM, CDR2 ANQGSEA. This CDR3 is 11 amino acids long. Here the CDR3 reads CSVRVINTQYF. CDR3 DNA: TGCAGCGTTCGCGTTATTAATACGCAGTATTTT.

This chain connects TRBV7-6 to TRBJ2-2; 7 bases are a match to TRBD2. The CDR3 is made up of 16 amino acids. The germline V gene has CDR1 SGHVS and CDR2 FNYEAQ. V shed 5 bases and J 9 bases; nucleotides not matched to a gene: 15. This CDR3 is CASSPSRLADSRELFF. As DNA, the CDR3 is TGTGCCAGCAGCCCAAGTCGGCTAGCGGATAGTAGGGAGCTGTTTTTT.

The V gene is TRBV5-1, the J gene TRBJ1-2; no firm D call. CDR3 length equals 14 residues. V was clipped by 4 bases and J by 1 base, with 11 bases between them. Germline V gene lookup returns CDR1 SGHRS and CDR2 YFSETQ. The CDR3 bases are TGCGCCAGCAGCCTAACCGGGAATAACTATGGCTACACCTTC. It is translated as CASSLTGNNYGYTF.

CDR3 sequence: CASRILAGLYNEQFF. For the CDR3, the DNA is TGTGCCAGCAGGATTTTAGCGGGCCTCTACAATGAGCAGTTCTTC. The chain couples TRBV13 to TRBJ2-1; 7 bases are a match to TRBD2. The V and J ends lost 6 bases and 3 bases, in that order; junction bases with no gene match: 8. Germline CDR1 is PRHDT and CDR2 is FYEKMQ (reference sequence). The CDR3 runs to 15 residues.

The chain has TRBV6-4 and TRBJ2-6; TRBD2 might be the D (5 bases). Germline loops: CDR1 MRHNA, CDR2 SNTAGT. V lost 3 bases to trimming and J lost 2 bases, with 5 bases between them. CDR3 length equals 14 residues. CDR3 sequence reads: CASSERAGANVLTF. CDR3 coding DNA: TGTGCCAGCAGTGAGAGGGCTGGGGCCAACGTCCTGACTTTC.

The genes are TRBV5-1 and TRBJ2-1, with D perhaps matching TRBD2 (6 bases). Germline V lookup: CDR1 SGHRS, CDR2 YFSETQ. The CDR3 covers 18 residues. Trimming shortened V by 0 bases and J by 1 base, and 17 bases separated the two germline ends. The CDR3 DNA sequence: TGCGCCAGCAGCTTGGCGCCGGGAGTGGGGGATTCCTACAATGAGCAGTTCTTC. This codes for CASSLAPGVGDSYNEQFF.

The chain uses TRBV4-2 and TRBJ2-2; 9 positions agree with TRBD2. In germline, CDR1 is LGHNA, CDR2 YNFKEQ. The CDR3 extends over 15 amino acids. V lost 3 bases to trimming and J lost 5 bases; unmatched junction nucleotides: 4. The CDR3 region has the DNA TGTGCCAGCAGCCAGGTAGCGGGAGAAACCGGGGAGCTGTTTTTT. Residues: CASSQVAGETGELFF.

The V call is TRBV11-3, the J call TRBJ2-3; D is uncertain. The V gene lost 4 bases and the J gene lost 3 bases, with 8 bases spanning the gap. From germline, CDR1 is SGHNT and CDR2 YENEEA. This CDR3 region has 13 residues. DNA for the CDR3: TGTGCCAGCAGCTACATGTTAACAGATACGCAGTATTTT. Its translation is CASSYMLTDTQYF.

This sequence joins TRBV23-1 and TRBJ2-2; 7 positions agree with TRBD2. TRBV23-1 falls under the ORF class, with uncertain function. J lost 5 bases, V lost 4 bases, and 16 bases had no gene match. The CDR3 is made up of 18 amino acids. The CDR3 nucleotides read TGCGCCAGCAGTCCAATGGGACTACCGAAACCCGAAACCGGGGAGCTGTTTTTT. Its protein product is CASSPMGLPKPETGELFF.

The rearrangement joins TRBV29-1 to TRBJ2-5; 10 bases align to TRBD2. With 0 bases clipped from V and 1 base from J, the junction kept 8 bases outside the gene matches. The CDR3 has 17 amino acids. The germline CDR1 and CDR2 sequences are SQVTM and ANQGSEA. CDR3 loop: CSVEDSPLAGAQETQYF. The CDR3 DNA reads TGCAGCGTTGAAGATTCTCCCCTAGCGGGAGCCCAAGAGACCCAGTACTTC.

The chain combines TRBV27 with TRBJ2-1; 9 positions match TRBD2. The CDR3 spans 15 residues. V lost 3 bases and J lost 5; bases outside the gene matches: 5. Germline lookup yields CDR1 MNHEY and CDR2 SMNVEV (reference sequence). CDR3 protein: CASSFGAGGHNEQFF. In nucleotides, the CDR3 is TGTGCCAGCAGTTTTGGGGCGGGAGGGCACAATGAGCAGTTCTTC.

The chain is built from TRBV7-2 and TRBJ2-2; D might be TRBD1 (7 bases). From germline, CDR1 is SGHTA and CDR2 FQGNSA. V lost 1 base and J 1 base, leaving 13 bases between the germline ends. The CDR3 sequence is 17 residues long. The CDR3 DNA is TGTGCCAGCAGCTTAGTAGGCGGGACAGTGAACACCGGGGAGCTGTTTTTT. It codes for CASSLVGGTVNTGELFF.